The 31 T cell receptor beta chains given below trace back to one sample, sequenced in a study of response to subunit inactivated influenza vaccine. TCRdb ran MiXCR on the RT-PCR reads and lists one entry per CDR3 protein. Seen here are about 540,000 distinct CDR3 sequences, roughly a quarter observed once, and the top ten hold roughly 2.8%. These data were likewise used in another study, on T cells expressing NK-cell markers. That report notes: 5'RACE template switching with UMIs produced the TCR beta cDNA.

The material was CD4+ T cells sorted from PBMCs, obtained approximately 13 days after vaccination. These receptor sequences come from a man aged 45 to 65 who received an inactivated influenza vaccine.

In its sample, this clonotype was seen a few times. This rearrangement joins TRBV6-5 to TRBJ2-1; 7 nucleotides match TRBD1. The CDR3 is 12 residues long. Trimming took 0 bases from V and 14 from J; bases not matched to a gene: 4. Germline CDR1 and CDR2: MNHEY and SVGAGI. CDR3 amino acids: CASSYSDRAKFF. The CDR3 nucleotides read TGTGCCAGCAGTTACTCCGACAGGGCTAAGTTCTTC.

The genes are TRBV7-9 and TRBJ2-7; the D is unclear. Trimming took 1 base from V and 0 from J, leaving 10 bases between them. The germline CDR1 and CDR2 sequences are SEHNR and FQNEAQ (reference sequence). The CDR3 spans 15 residues. The CDR3 region is CASSLGPGASYEQYF. For the CDR3, the DNA is TGTGCCAGCAGCTTAGGACCAGGAGCCTCCTACGAGCAGTACTTC.

This rearrangement joins TRBV12-3 or TRBV12-4 to TRBJ1-1; TRBD1 agrees at 7 bases. Trimming cost V 6 bases and J 3 bases; bases outside gene matches: 13. This CDR3 is 16 amino acids long. The CDR3 coding sequence is TGTGCCAGCAGATCGACAGGGCAATCGACGGACACTGAAGCTTTCTTT. Translation gives CASRSTGQSTDTEAFF.

In this sample, this clonotype turned up a few times. This chain links TRBV7-9 with TRBJ1-6; weak D call: TRBD1 (5 bases). The ends were cut back, 1 base at V and 7 bases at J, with 11 bases in the middle. Germline lookup yields CDR1 SEHNR and CDR2 FQNEAQ (reference sequence). CDR3 length: 15 amino acids. CDR3 residues: CASSLGQGVNSPLHF. The CDR3 DNA follows: TGTGCCAGCAGCTTAGGTCAGGGAGTCAATTCACCCCTCCACTTT.

A few counts support this clonotype. This chain joins TRBV20-1 and TRBJ2-7; a weak D match, TRBD2 (6 bases). The CDR3 is 14 amino acids. Trimming took off 6 bases at V and 6 bases at J, with 21 bases between the two ends. Germline V lookup: CDR1 DFQATT, CDR2 SNEGSKA (reference sequence). The CDR3: CSAKDRRASLEQYF. The CDR3 bases are TGCAGTGCCAAGGATAGGAGGGCCTCCCTCGAGCAGTACTTC.

The V gene is TRBV7-2, the J gene TRBJ1-1; 7 bases agree with TRBD1. CDR1 and CDR2 (germline): SGHTA, FQGNSA. Trimming cost V 7 bases and J 11 bases; bases outside gene matches: 10. This CDR3 region has 12 residues. This CDR3 reads CASTLVDRVAFF. The CDR3 nucleotides are TGTGCCAGCACACTAGTAGACAGGGTCGCTTTCTTT.

This clonotype was counted ten times or more. The CDR3 coding sequence is TGCAGCGTTGGGCCGGGACAGGTCACAGATACGCAGTATTTT. Protein product: CSVGPGQVTDTQYF. This chain joins TRBV29-1 and TRBJ2-3; 8 bases fit TRBD1. The trim removed 4 bases at V and 2 bases at J, leaving 5 bases unmatched. The CDR3 totals 14 residues. CDR1 and CDR2 (germline): SQVTM, ANQGSEA.

This clonotype was seen a handful of times. The chain couples TRBV28 to TRBJ2-3; tentative D call: TRBD1 (6 bases). Germline CDR1 and CDR2: MDHEN and SYDVKM. The V gene lost 4 bases and the J gene lost 0 bases, with 14 bases spanning the gap. The length of the CDR3 is 16 residues. CDR3 protein: CASSSSRRGSTDTQYF. The CDR3 bases are TGTGCCAGCAGTTCCTCGCGAAGGGGGAGCACAGATACGCAGTATTTT.

This clonotype came up a few times. This chain uses TRBV5-1 with TRBJ2-5; 7 nucleotides match TRBD2. The germline CDR1 and CDR2 sequences are SGHRS and YFSETQ. The trim removed 6 bases at V and 1 base at J, leaving 6 bases unmatched. The CDR3 loop spans 14 amino acids. CDR3 protein: CASMSGVPQETQYF. Here the CDR3 DNA reads TGCGCCAGCATGAGCGGGGTCCCCCAAGAGACCCAGTACTTC.

V gene TRBV3-1 combines with J gene TRBJ1-3; D unclear. Germline CDR1 LGHDT, CDR2 YNNKEL (reference sequence). Trimming took 4 bases from V and 3 from J, leaving 1 base between them. The CDR3 is made up of 11 amino acids. The CDR3 loop is CASSRGNTIYF. CDR3 DNA: TGTGCCAGCAGCCGTGGAAACACCATATATTTT.

The chain employs TRBV10-2 and TRBJ2-7, with 7 bases lining up with TRBD2. Trimming took 6 bases from V and 0 from J; bases not matched to a gene: 5. The V gene's germline CDR1 is WSHSY and CDR2 SAAADI. This CDR3 is built from 14 residues. CDR3 DNA sequence: TGCGCCAGCAGCCCGAGCGGGGACTCCTACGAGCAGTACTTC. Its protein is CASSPSGDSYEQYF.

This clonotype has more than one count but fewer than ten. The chain couples TRBV7-8 to TRBJ2-1; a possible D gene is TRBD1 (5 bases). This CDR3 contains 11 residues. Trimming took 5 bases from V and 12 from J, leaving 11 bases between them. Germline V lookup: CDR1 SGHVS, CDR2 FQNEAQ. The CDR3 bases are TGTGCCAGCAGCCAAGGGCAGGGGCAGTTCTTC. Its protein is CASSQGQGQFF.

The chain recombines TRBV6-2 or TRBV6-3 with TRBJ2-1, with unresolved D. This CDR3 is 20 amino acids long. V shed 6 bases and J shed 5 bases, with 32 bases lying between them. The germline gives CDR1 MNHEY, CDR2 SVGEGT. CDR3 sequence reads: CASSPAATVSRAYLNNEQFF. In DNA form, the CDR3 reads TGTGCCAGCAGCCCCGCCGCCACGGTTAGTCGGGCCTACCTAAACAATGAGCAGTTCTTC.

The chain uses TRBV5-1 and TRBJ1-2; no clear D. The CDR3 runs 12 residues. V was trimmed by 3 bases and J by 8 bases, leaving 11 bases between them. Germline lookup yields CDR1 SGHRS and CDR2 YFSETQ. CDR3 DNA: TGCGCCAGCAGCTGGACCGACAAAGGCTACACCTTC. This gives the protein CASSWTDKGYTF. Drawing the rest from reference TRBV5-1 and TRBJ1-2, the complete variable domain is KAGVTQTPRYLIKTRGQQVTLSCSPISGHRSVSWYQQTPGQGLQFLFEYFSETQRNKGNFPGRFSGRQFSNSRSEMNVSTLELGDSALYLCASSWTDKGYTFGSGTRLTVV.

This chain links TRBV24-1 with TRBJ1-1, with a weak D call TRBD1 (6 bases). CDR1 is KGHDR, CDR2 SFDVKD, per germline. The CDR3 contains 12 residues. With 5 bases removed from V and 7 bases from J, the gap between germline ends came to 10 bases. The CDR3 region has the DNA TGTGCCACCAGTGCTCTCAGGGGTGAAGCTTTCTTT. As protein: CATSALRGEAFF.

A few counts support this clonotype. The rearrangement joins TRBV7-9 to TRBJ2-1; 8 nucleotides line up with TRBD2. The CDR3 consists of 17 residues. V shed 5 bases and J 0 bases; nucleotides not matched to a gene: 9. Germline-derived CDR1 and CDR2 are SEHNR and FQNEAQ (reference sequence). CDR3 loop: CASSPRLARSSYNEQFF. CDR3 DNA sequence: TGTGCCAGCAGCCCCAGACTAGCGCGCAGCTCCTACAATGAGCAGTTCTTC.

This clonotype was detected a few times. V is TRBV5-1 and J is TRBJ2-5, with 9 nucleotides matching TRBD1. The CDR3 contains 16 residues. Germline assignment: CDR1 SGHRS and CDR2 YFSETQ. V lost 0 bases and J lost 1; bases outside the gene matches: 4. CDR3 DNA sequence: TGCGCCAGCAGCTTGGCCGGGACAGGGATCCAAGAGACCCAGTACTTC. It codes for CASSLAGTGIQETQYF. Using reference TRBV5-1 and TRBJ2-5 for the parts outside the CDR3, the full variable domain is KAGVTQTPRYLIKTRGQQVTLSCSPISGHRSVSWYQQTPGQGLQFLFEYFSETQRNKGNFPGRFSGRQFSNSRSEMNVSTLELGDSALYLCASSLAGTGIQETQYFGPGTRLLVL.

This clonotype was picked up many times. The V and J genes are TRBV3-1 and TRBJ2-7; TRBD1 or TRBD2 may be the D gene (5 bases each). This CDR3 has 13 residues. Germline-derived CDR1 and CDR2 are LGHDT and YNNKEL (reference sequence). V lost 1 base to trimming and J lost 6 bases, with 10 bases between them. For the CDR3, the DNA is TGTGCCAGCAGCCAAGGAGGGGCAACCGAGCAGTACTTC. Amino acid sequence: CASSQGGATEQYF.

This clonotype has a handful of counts. The gene calls are TRBV28 and TRBJ1-6; D call uncertain. Germline CDR1 MDHEN, CDR2 SYDVKM. This CDR3 contains 14 residues. V lost 7 bases, J lost 0 bases, and 7 bases lay in between. The CDR3 loop is CASTPPSYNSPLHF. The DNA of the CDR3 is TGTGCCAGCACCCCCCCCTCCTATAATTCACCCCTCCACTTT.

This clonotype was seen many times. V usage is TRBV7-2 and J usage is TRBJ2-2, with a weak D call TRBD2 (6 bases). The CDR3 is 15 amino acids. V lost 5 bases and J lost 4, with 14 bases in between. Germline-derived CDR1 and CDR2 are SGHTA and FQGNSA. As DNA, the CDR3 is TGTGCCAGCAGCCCTGGACTAAGTGGCACCGGGGAGCTGTTTTTT. It is translated as CASSPGLSGTGELFF.

This clonotype was seen a handful of times. V and J are TRBV6-1 and TRBJ1-6, with D maybe TRBD1 (5 bases). This CDR3 spans 14 amino acids. Germline V gene sequence: CDR1 MNHNS, CDR2 SASEGT. Trimming stripped 5 bases from V and 9 bases from J, with 14 bases between. The CDR3 sequence is CASSRERGGSPLHF. The CDR3 DNA sequence: TGTGCCAGCAGTCGGGAGAGGGGAGGTTCACCCCTCCACTTT.

The chain is built from TRBV7-3 and TRBJ2-2; 9 bases are shared with TRBD2. The germline V gene encodes CDR1 SGHTA and CDR2 FQGTGA. The CDR3 runs to 17 residues. V dropped 5 bases and J dropped 7; count of bases not matched to a gene: 14. CDR3 region: CASSPHPGGRADGELFF. CDR3 bases: TGTGCCAGCAGCCCGCACCCGGGCGGGAGGGCCGACGGGGAGCTGTTTTTT.

This sequence joins TRBV28 and TRBJ1-5; no definite D call. The V gene's germline CDR1 is MDHEN and CDR2 SYDVKM. The CDR3 runs 14 residues. V was pared by 7 bases and J by 3 bases, with 13 bases between. CDR3 bases: TGTGCCAGCATGACTATGTCAAACAATCAGCCCCAGCATTTT. Its protein is CASMTMSNNQPQHF.

The chain is built from TRBV6-1 and TRBJ2-1; possibly TRBD2 for D (6 bases). V was clipped by 5 bases and J by 7 bases, with 18 bases between them. The CDR3 is 15 residues long. Germline V gene sequence: CDR1 MNHNS, CDR2 SASEGT. CDR3 residues: CASSLSRGTGNEQFF. CDR3 in DNA: TGTGCCAGCAGTCTTTCCCGGGGGACGGGTAATGAGCAGTTCTTC.

This rearrangement joins TRBV7-9 to TRBJ2-3, with 9 positions matching TRBD1. This CDR3 has 16 amino acids. V lost 1 base, J lost 4 bases, and 6 bases stayed unmatched. The germline V gene encodes CDR1 SEHNR and CDR2 FQNEAQ (reference sequence). CDR3 residues: CASSLGDRGRADTQYF. For the CDR3, the DNA is TGTGCCAGCAGCTTAGGCGACAGGGGGAGAGCAGATACGCAGTATTTT.

V and J are TRBV20-1 and TRBJ2-3; 7 bases are shared with TRBD1. The J segment lost 2 bases and the V segment lost 4 bases, leaving 18 bases of the junction unmatched. The CDR3 runs to 18 residues. The V gene's germline CDR1 is DFQATT and CDR2 SNEGSKA (reference sequence). CDR3 nucleotides: TGCAGTGCTATGGGAAGACCGCCGGGACAGAAAAACACAGATACGCAGTATTTT. This gives the protein CSAMGRPPGQKNTDTQYF.

This clonotype occurred a few times. One end of the junction varies from germline; a read error may be responsible. The V gene is TRBV7-9, the J gene TRBJ1-1, with D hard to call. The length of the CDR3 is 13 residues. Germline CDR1 reads SEHNR; CDR2 reads FQNEAQ (reference sequence). Written as DNA, the CDR3 is TGTGCCAGCAGCTTAGATTGGGTGACTGAAGTTTTCTTT. This encodes CASSLDWVTEVFF.

The V gene is TRBV6-2 or TRBV6-3, the J gene TRBJ1-2, with D perhaps matching TRBD1 (5 bases). This CDR3 spans 14 amino acids. V was cut by 6 bases and J by 2 bases, with 13 bases left in between. Per germline, CDR1 MNHEY and CDR2 SVGEGT. The CDR3 coding sequence is TGTGCCAGCAGGCCGGGCGGGGCCAACTATGGCTACACCTTC. Translation: CASRPGGANYGYTF.

The V gene is TRBV4-2, the J gene TRBJ2-2, with TRBD2 identical over 7 bases. Germline V gene data show CDR1 as LGHNA and CDR2 as YNFKEQ. CDR3 length: 17 amino acids. V shed 0 bases, J shed 6 bases, and the junction held 10 bases outside the gene matches. CDR3 loop: CASSQDRAGALSGELFF. Written as DNA, the CDR3 is TGTGCCAGCAGCCAAGACAGGGCGGGAGCCCTATCCGGGGAGCTGTTTTTT.

The genes are TRBV20-1 and TRBJ2-7; a weak D match, TRBD2 (6 bases). The CDR3 spans 12 residues. Trimming shortened V by 3 bases and J by 9 bases, and 15 bases separated the two germline ends. Germline-derived CDR1 and CDR2 are DFQATT and SNEGSKA (reference sequence). This CDR3 is CSASLPPGVQYF. CDR3 DNA: TGCAGTGCTAGCTTGCCCCCGGGGGTGCAGTACTTC.

The rearrangement uses TRBV10-3 and TRBJ2-3, with TRBD1 matching over 8 bases. With 5 bases clipped from V and 0 bases from J, the junction kept 10 bases outside the gene matches. The CDR3 has 17 residues. CDR1 is ENHRY and CDR2 is SYGVKD in the germline V gene. The CDR3 sequence is CAISRTGPATSTDTQYF. The DNA of the CDR3 is TGTGCCATCAGTCGGACAGGGCCCGCTACTAGCACAGATACGCAGTATTTT.